This TCR beta chain was recovered during a study of shared clonotypes between healthy human individuals. Assay: immunoSEQ multiplex PCR; the TCRdb copy retains only in-frame clones and omits some. The profile shows some 690,000 clones, roughly 88% of them singletons. CD45RO+ cells plus CCR7-negative CD45RA+ TemRA cells formed CD8 memory. The V end lost 6 bases, the J end lost 2 bases, and 16 bases lay between the germline ends. The CDR3 is 15 residues long. The V gene's germline CDR1 is MGHRA and CDR2 YSYEKL. This clonotype was sampled from a man aged 18 to 30 in good health. Some clones in this sample may be carry-over from other donors' samples. This chain links TRBV4-1 with TRBJ2-5; perhaps D is TRBD1 or TRBD2 (5 bases each). The specimen sequenced was memory CD8+ T cells from PBMCs. This sample's subset: CD45RO+ cells pooled with CCR7-negative TemRA cells. This chain's CDR3 is CASSPGPQLQETQYF. The CDR3 nucleotides read TGCGCCAGCAGTCCGGGGCCACAGCTACAAGAGACCCAGTACTTC.